This T cell receptor beta chain appears in the sequencing data of a study of shared clonotypes between healthy human individuals. Study-wide points: Clonotype sharing among donors, it was expected, would be affected by sequencing depth.

V lost 7 bases and J 4 bases, leaving 16 bases between the germline ends. This CDR3 is 13 amino acids long. Germline lookup yields CDR1 SQVTM and CDR2 ANQGSEA. Libraries were prepared by immunoSEQ multiplex PCR; TCRdb keeps only in-frame clonotypes and omits some of them. The table records about 1 million clones, roughly 80% of them present only once. As concerns this clone: Antigen unknown.

This clonotype was obtained from a man younger than 35 in good health. The chain has TRBV29-1 and TRBJ1-1, with a weak D call TRBD1 (6 bases). The sequenced sample consisted of memory CD4+ T cells sorted from blood. Specified subset: CD45RA-negative fraction. CDR3 sequence: CSAARGRPTEAFF. The CDR3 nucleotides are TGCAGCGCAGCCAGGGGTCGGCCCACTGAAGCTTTCTTT. Drawing the rest from reference TRBV29-1 and TRBJ1-1, the complete variable domain is SAVISQKPSRDICQRGTSLTIQCQVDSQVTMMFWYRQQPGQSLTLIATANQGSEATYESGFVIDKFPISRPNLTFSTLTVSNMSPEDSSIYLCSAARGRPTEAFFGQGTRLTVV.